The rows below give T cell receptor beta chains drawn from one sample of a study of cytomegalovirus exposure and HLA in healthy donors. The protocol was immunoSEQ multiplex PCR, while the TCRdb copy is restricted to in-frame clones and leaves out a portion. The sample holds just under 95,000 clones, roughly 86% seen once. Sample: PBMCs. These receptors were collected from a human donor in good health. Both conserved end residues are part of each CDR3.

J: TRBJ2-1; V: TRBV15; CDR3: CATSWGQSSYNEQFF
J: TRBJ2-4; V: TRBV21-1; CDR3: CASTRGLAGVKNIQYF
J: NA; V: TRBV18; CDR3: CASSPGLAGLTGELFF
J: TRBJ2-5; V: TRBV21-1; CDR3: CASSKDGGQGRETQYF
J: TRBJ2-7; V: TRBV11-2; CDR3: CASSLVAGLSYEQYF
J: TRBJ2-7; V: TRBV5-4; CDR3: CASSLGLASSYEQYF
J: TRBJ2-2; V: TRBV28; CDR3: CASRSGALDTGELFF
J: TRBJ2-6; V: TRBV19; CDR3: CASSRWPGRNTGANVLTF
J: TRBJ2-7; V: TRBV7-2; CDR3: CASSFLVGGTGMYEQYF
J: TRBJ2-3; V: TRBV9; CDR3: CASSVSSGGLADTQYF
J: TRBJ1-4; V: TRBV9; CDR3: CASSAETGLANEKLFF
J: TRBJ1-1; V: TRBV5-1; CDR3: CASSGDNPYRGNTEAFF
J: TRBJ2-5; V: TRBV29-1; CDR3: CSVGKAGLRETQYF
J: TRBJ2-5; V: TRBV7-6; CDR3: CASSGAGLAGVGETQYF
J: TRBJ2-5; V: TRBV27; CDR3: CASRTLEETQYF
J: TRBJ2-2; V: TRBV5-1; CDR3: CASSLKGQGNTGELFF
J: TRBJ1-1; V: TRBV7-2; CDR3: CASSLDYRGTEAFF
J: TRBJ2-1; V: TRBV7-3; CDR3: CASSLMRLAGGDDEQFF
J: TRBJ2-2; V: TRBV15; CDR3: CATSTIAGVFTGELFF
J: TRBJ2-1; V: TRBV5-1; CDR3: CASSPIAEDYNEQFF
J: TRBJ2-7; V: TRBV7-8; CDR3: CASSLAGGSSYEQYF
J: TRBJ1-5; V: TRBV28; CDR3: CASSSLLAGNQPQHF
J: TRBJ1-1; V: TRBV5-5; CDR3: CASSFGMNTEAFF
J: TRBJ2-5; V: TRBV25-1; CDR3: CASSGGQGAAETQYF
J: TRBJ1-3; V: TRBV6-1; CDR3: CASSVRTGAGNTIYF
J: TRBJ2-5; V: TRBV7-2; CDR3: CASSPTRTVGETQYF
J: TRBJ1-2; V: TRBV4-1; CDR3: CASSQEVGTAHYGYTF
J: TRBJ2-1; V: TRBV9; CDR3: CASSVGPSGRANEQFF
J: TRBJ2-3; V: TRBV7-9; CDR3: CASSTRLATDTQYF
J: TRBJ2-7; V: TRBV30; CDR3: CAWSVGLSEQYF
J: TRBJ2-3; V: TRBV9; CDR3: CASSPHLATGTDTQYF
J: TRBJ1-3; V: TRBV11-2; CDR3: CASSLDRNTIYF
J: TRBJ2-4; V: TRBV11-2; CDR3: CASSLVRGAKNIQYF
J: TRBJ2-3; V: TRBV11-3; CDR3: CASSAGDTQYF
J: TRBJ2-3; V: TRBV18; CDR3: CASSYSRSDTQYF
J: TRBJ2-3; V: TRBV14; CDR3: CASSRGTGHATDTQYF
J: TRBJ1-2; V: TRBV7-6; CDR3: CASSPTVTIQGHGYTF
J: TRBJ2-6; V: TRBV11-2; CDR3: CASSLVPGSGANVLTF
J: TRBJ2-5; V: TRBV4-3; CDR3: CASSPSGRGAQETQYF
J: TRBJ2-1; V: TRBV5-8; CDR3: CASSLAGAYNEQFF
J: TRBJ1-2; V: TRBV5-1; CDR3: CASSWGQGRSGYTF
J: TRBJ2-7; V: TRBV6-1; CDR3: CASSTAGVSSYEQYF
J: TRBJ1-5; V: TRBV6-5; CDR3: CASSYNGMGGNQPQHF
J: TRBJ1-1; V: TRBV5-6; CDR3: CASNIIQVGNTEAFF
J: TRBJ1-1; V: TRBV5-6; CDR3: CASSADRGLTTEAFF
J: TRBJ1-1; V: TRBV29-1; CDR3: CSVANRNTEAFF
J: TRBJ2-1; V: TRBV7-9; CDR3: CASSFEPGLAGVMNNEQFF
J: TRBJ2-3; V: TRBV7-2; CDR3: CASSLGLAGANGGQYF